A selection of T cell receptor beta chains follows, all from one sample in a study of blood T cells in healthy people across ages. TCRdb fed the 5' RACE reads into MiXCR, producing one record per CDR3 protein. The sample carries about 780,000 distinct CDR3 sequences, 35% to 50% recorded once. The sequencing input was blood. All receptors derive from a man at least 80 years old in good health. CDR3s include the opening cysteine and the closing phenylalanine or tryptophan. The D gene is left open where the match is weak. Only part of the rows carry a size: once, few, many, or a class if the clone is expanded.

V	size	D	J	CDR3	DNA
TRBV20-1	.	.	TRBJ2-7	CSATRARTSVYEQYF	TGCAGTGCTACCCGTGCAAGGACCAGCGTTTACGAGCAGTACTTC
TRBV5-1	few	TRBD1	TRBJ2-1	CASSQTGDNEQFF	TGCGCCAGCAGCCAAACAGGGGACAATGAGCAGTTCTTC
TRBV4-1	.	TRBD1	TRBJ2-3	CASSRGQGAVTDTQYF	TGCGCCAGCAGCCGAGGACAGGGGGCGGTTACAGATACGCAGTATTTT
TRBV29-1	many	TRBD1	TRBJ2-1	CSVRQGANEQFF	TGCAGCGTGCGACAGGGGGCGAATGAGCAGTTCTTC
TRBV11-3	.	.	TRBJ2-1	CASSQGRSSNEQFF	TGTGCCAGCAGCCAGGGGCGGTCGAGCAATGAGCAGTTCTTC
TRBV20-1	few	TRBD1	TRBJ2-1	CSAPDRGSSYNEQFF	TGCAGTGCTCCCGACAGGGGGAGCTCCTACAATGAGCAGTTCTTC
TRBV4-3	.	.	TRBJ1-2	CASSQDRGDGNYGHTF	TGCGCCAGCAGCCAAGATCGGGGGGACGGAAACTATGGCCACACCTTC
TRBV7-2	.	.	TRBJ2-3	CASGSGGNTDTQYF	TGTGCCAGCGGAAGTGGGGGTAACACAGATACGCAGTATTTT
TRBV28	.	TRBD1	TRBJ1-2	CASTPDRGGYGYTF	TGTGCCAGCACCCCGGACAGGGGAGGCTATGGCTACACCTTC
TRBV6-6	many	.	TRBJ2-1	CASSYVIGEQFF	TGTGCCAGCAGTTACGTAATAGGTGAGCAGTTCTTC
TRBV28	.	TRBD2	TRBJ2-5	CASRRGSGSIQETQYF	TGTGCCAGCAGGAGGGGTAGCGGGAGCATCCAAGAGACCCAGTACTTC
TRBV7-3	.	.	TRBJ2-7	CASSLTLDGEQYF	TGTGCCAGCAGCTTAACTCTGGACGGCGAGCAGTACTTC
TRBV6-6	few	.	TRBJ1-1	CASSYSGGIEAFF	TGTGCCAGCAGTTACTCGGGGGGGATTGAAGCTTTCTTT
TRBV6-5	.	.	TRBJ2-7	CASRTDGTYEQYF	TGTGCCAGCAGAACGGACGGGACCTACGAGCAGTACTTC
TRBV12-3/TRBV12-4	.	.	TRBJ2-3	CASSDGPATGTQYF	TGTGCCAGCAGTGATGGTCCTGCCACAGGTACGCAGTATTTT
TRBV20-1	few	.	TRBJ2-2	CSARPLRPNTGELFF	TGCAGTGCCCGACCCTTAAGACCGAACACCGGGGAGCTGTTTTTT
TRBV28	few	TRBD2	TRBJ2-5	CASSHPLGLAGQETQYF	TGTGCCAGCAGCCACCCACTTGGACTAGCGGGACAAGAGACCCAGTACTTC
TRBV7-9	.	.	TRBJ1-2	CASSLGTAYEGYTF	TGTGCCAGCAGCTTAGGGACAGCGTACGAAGGCTACACCTTC
TRBV10-3	few	.	TRBJ1-5	CAIGSEGSGNQPQHF	TGTGCCATCGGTTCGGAGGGTAGCGGCAATCAGCCCCAGCATTTT
TRBV6-5	once	.	TRBJ1-6	CASSYSVAQGPLNSPLHF	TGTGCCAGCAGTTACTCTGTAGCTCAAGGGCCTCTTAATTCACCCCTCCACTTT
TRBV5-6	.	TRBD1	TRBJ2-1	CASSLVGQGSHNEQFF	TGTGCCAGCAGCTTGGTAGGACAGGGCTCCCACAATGAGCAGTTCTTC
TRBV5-1	few	.	TRBJ2-3	CASSLGGEADTQYF	TGCGCCAGCAGCTTGGGGGGCGAGGCAGATACGCAGTATTTT
TRBV20-1	.	TRBD1	TRBJ2-3	CSAGKTGGADTQYF	TGCAGTGCCGGGAAGACAGGGGGCGCAGATACGCAGTATTTT
TRBV12-3/TRBV12-4	.	TRBD2	TRBJ2-2	CASRSLAGVGTGELFF	TGTGCCAGCAGATCATTAGCGGGAGTAGGGACCGGGGAGCTGTTTTTT
TRBV7-2	few	.	TRBJ1-2	CASSLALISGRDGYTF	TGTGCCAGCAGCTTAGCGCTAATTTCAGGGAGAGATGGCTACACCTTC
TRBV4-1	few	.	TRBJ2-1	CASSHIGPSQGFEQFF	TGCGCCAGCAGCCACATCGGACCCTCTCAAGGTTTTGAGCAGTTCTTC
TRBV29-1	.	TRBD2	TRBJ2-5	CSVRTSGSSQETQYF	TGCAGCGTAAGGACTAGCGGGAGTTCCCAAGAGACCCAGTACTTC